This T cell receptor beta chain is from a study of T cells in localized non-small cell lung cancer. About this clone: Its antigen remains unidentified.

Study-wide results and limits: Tumor samples were not multi-region, leaving intratumor heterogeneity unexcluded. Adjacent lung exhibited a median of approximately 50 among the 100 most abundant tumor clones. Adjacent uninvolved lung had the highest clonality, suggesting focused antigen responses. Elevated circulating T cell density in blood was associated with longer overall survival.

Repertoires were generated with immunoSEQ multiplex PCR, while TCRdb's copy carries only in-frame clones and drops some. The table lists tens of thousands of clones, roughly nine tenths of them singletons. Germline loops: CDR1 SGHTA, CDR2 FQGNSA. V lost 2 bases and J lost 8, with 9 bases in between. The CDR3 has 12 amino acids. Sequencing used peripheral blood, obtained before any cancer treatment. The chain employs TRBV7-2 and TRBJ1-1; D unclear. The source is a woman aged 35 to 70 with stage I lung adenocarcinoma. This CDR3 is CASSLRWQEAFF. CDR3 nucleotides: TGTGCCAGCAGCTTAAGATGGCAGGAAGCTTTCTTT. Based on the CDR3 plus reference TRBV7-2 and TRBJ1-1, the full variable domain is GAGVSQSPSNKVTEKGKDVELRCDPISGHTALYWYRQSLGQGLEFLIYFQGNSAPDKSGLPSDRFSAERTGGSVSTLTIQRTQQEDSAVYLCASSLRWQEAFFGQGTRLTVV.